The T cell receptor (beta chain) under discussion was sequenced for a study of T cell clones after liver transplantation. On the study more broadly: A pre-transplant mixed lymphocyte reaction with TCRbeta sequencing defined graft-donor-reactive clones followed in post-transplant blood.

Libraries were prepared by immunoSEQ multiplex PCR; TCRdb keeps only in-frame clonotypes and omits some of them. In the table there are tens of thousands of clones, 65% to 85% of which are singletons. The germline V gene has CDR1 SGHDN and CDR2 FVKESK. Trimming cost V 3 bases and J 3 bases, with 9 bases left between them. The CDR3 is made up of 13 amino acids. This clone showed up just a few times. This clonotype was sampled from a human patient who received a liver transplant. A share of the T cells may be of graft donor origin. The sequences come from CD4+ T cells from blood, collected 45 to 46 months after liver transplant. The chain recombines TRBV14 with TRBJ2-7, with D possibly being TRBD1 (5 bases). CDR3 region: CASSQRQNYEQYF. The CDR3 region has the DNA TGTGCCAGCAGCCAGAGACAGAACTACGAGCAGTACTTC.